This T cell receptor (beta chain) emerged from a study of cytotoxic CD8 clonotypes in ibrutinib-treated CLL. Study in general: The subjects consisted of 11 relapsed/refractory and about 14 treatment-naive individuals, with 17 IGHV unmutated.

In this sample, this clone turned up a few times. Its antigen is not known. TCRdb's table, derived via immunoSEQ multiplex PCR, lists solely in-frame clones and lacks some. The sample comprises about 44,000 clones, about 70% of which are singletons, and approximately 12% rests with the top ten. Study results and caveats: Samples were collected at differing times from sustained-remission and progressing patients.

V was clipped by 4 bases and J by 0 bases, with 10 bases between them. Looked up from germline, CDR1 is SEHNR and CDR2 is FQNEAQ (reference sequence). This CDR3 has 14 residues. The sequence was obtained from a human donor with chronic lymphocytic leukemia. Sequencing was performed on PBMCs, taken after 12 months of ibrutinib treatment. V is TRBV7-9 and J is TRBJ2-7, with D possibly matching TRBD1 (6 bases). The DNA for the CDR3 is TGTGCCAGCAGCTCGGAAGGGGGCTCCTACGAGCAGTACTTC. Its protein is CASSSEGGSYEQYF.